This T cell receptor (beta chain) was retrieved from a study of cytomegalovirus exposure and HLA in healthy donors. The CDR3 has 14 amino acids. Germline V gene lookup returns CDR1 MNHNS and CDR2 SASEGT. This clone was recorded once. What it binds is not known. The junction departs from germline at one end; a sequencing error may be responsible. Overall study results and limits: Cytomegalovirus association was listed for 164 TCR beta chains. In the 95 to 150 validation repertoires, a later analysis found that first-cohort TCR clusters tended to co-occur. It was reported that the classifier diagnosed cytomegalovirus status with high specificity and sensitivity in both the original and validation cohorts. A few of the chains that were CMV-associated were confirmed in vitro to be specific for CMV antigens.

Measured with immunoSEQ multiplex PCR; TCRdb has only the in-frame clones, and not every one. Of 150,000 to 180,000 clones in the sample, about 88% were seen once. The origin of this receptor is a man aged 18 to 29 in good health and CMV-seropositive. The sample was PBMCs. The chain is built from TRBV6-1 and TRBJ1-1, with TRBD1 identical over 7 bases. The CDR3 bases are TGTGCCAGCAGGGAAGGACAGGTGAACACTGAAGCTTTCTTT. This translates into CASREGQVNTEAFF.